A single sample is the source of the 10 T cell receptor beta chains below, sequenced in a study of control samples from healthy donors and cancer patients. TCRdb keeps only in-frame clones here, not all; method: immunoSEQ multiplex PCR. Of just over 150,000 clones listed, 70% to 90% were seen once; the top ten hold approximately 12%. Specimen: blood. These receptors came from a man aged 25 to 45 in good health.

The chain combines TRBV27 with TRBJ2-5; 12 nucleotides agree with TRBD1. CDR3 length: 14 amino acids. V shed 7 bases and J 5 bases; nucleotides not matched to a gene: 5. CDR1 and CDR2 (germline): MNHEY, SMNVEV (reference sequence). Here the CDR3 DNA reads TGTGCCAGCAACCCCGGGACAGGGGGCGAGACCCAGTACTTC. It is translated as CASNPGTGGETQYF.

V gene TRBV28 combines with J gene TRBJ1-4; D gene uncertain. The CDR3 covers 11 residues. Germline values: CDR1 MDHEN, CDR2 SYDVKM. Trimming left V 8 bases short and J 3 bases short, with 4 bases between. The CDR3 DNA reads as TGTGCCAGCCTTTCTAATGAAAAACTGTTTTTT. It codes for CASLSNEKLFF.

Regarding this clone: A read error may explain this, as a much larger clone is one base away. The CDR3: CASSSDNYEQYF. The CDR3 DNA sequence: TGTGCCAGCAGTTCGGACAACTACGAGCAGTACTTC. This sequence joins TRBV12-3 or TRBV12-4 and TRBJ2-7; a weak D match, TRBD1 (5 bases). This CDR3 has 12 amino acids. V dropped 4 bases and J dropped 3 bases, with 7 bases sitting between them.

This chain links TRBV5-1 with TRBJ1-2, with D possibly TRBD1 on 5 matching bases. The CDR3 has 14 amino acids. Trimming took off 2 bases at V and 6 bases at J, with 14 bases between the two ends. Per germline, CDR1 SGHRS and CDR2 YFSETQ. The CDR3 loop is CASSLSSREDGYTF. DNA of the CDR3: TGCGCCAGCAGCTTAAGTTCCAGGGAAGATGGCTACACCTTC.

V and J are TRBV5-4 and TRBJ2-4, with D possibly TRBD2 on 5 matching bases. The germline gives CDR1 SGHNT, CDR2 YYREEE (reference sequence). The V gene lost 4 bases and the J gene lost 1 base, with 15 bases spanning the gap. This CDR3 contains 16 residues. The CDR3 reads CASSDRAGEAKNIQYF. In DNA form, the CDR3 reads TGTGCCAGCAGCGACCGGGCCGGGGAGGCCAAAAACATTCAGTACTTC.

V is TRBV20-1 and J is TRBJ1-1; D is undetermined. The CDR3 sequence is 11 residues long. The germline V gene encodes CDR1 DFQATT and CDR2 SNEGSKA (reference sequence). The CDR3 is CTPGANTEAFF. In DNA, the CDR3 is TGCACCCCAGGTGCAAACACTGAAGCTTTCTTT.

The chain carries TRBV7-7 and TRBJ2-3, with a possible D match to TRBD2 (6 bases). The V end lost 5 bases, the J end lost 4 bases, and 16 bases lay between the germline ends. The CDR3 covers 15 residues. Germline-derived CDR1 and CDR2 are SSHAT and FNYEAQ (reference sequence). CDR3 protein: CASSPGGVMADTQYF. The CDR3 coding sequence is TGTGCCAGCAGCCCCGGGGGAGTGATGGCAGATACGCAGTATTTT.

This chain joins TRBV4-3 and TRBJ2-3; D call uncertain. The CDR3 has 14 residues. Trimming pared 0 bases from V and 6 bases from J, leaving 10 bases between. CDR1 is LGHNA, CDR2 YSLEER, per germline. The CDR3 reads CASSQDTVDDTQYF. Written as DNA, the CDR3 is TGCGCCAGCAGCCAAGATACAGTGGATGATACGCAGTATTTT.

This chain links TRBV7-9 with TRBJ1-5, with D perhaps matching TRBD1 (5 bases). The CDR3 has 16 residues. Germline V gene lookup returns CDR1 SEHNR and CDR2 FQNEAQ (reference sequence). V lost 3 bases to trimming and J lost 5 bases, with 17 bases between them. CDR3 region: CASSLVGVGWDQPQHF. The CDR3 coding sequence is TGTGCCAGCAGCTTGGTGGGGGTTGGTTGGGATCAGCCCCAGCATTTT.

The chain joins TRBV3-1 (or the pseudogene TRBV3-2) to TRBJ2-3; the D is unclear. CDR1 and CDR2 from the germline V gene are LGHDT and YNNKEL (reference sequence). Trimming shortened V by 1 base and J by 6 bases, and 14 bases separated the two germline ends. The CDR3 runs 15 residues. The CDR3 protein is CASSQGPGTRDTQYF. DNA for the CDR3: TGTGCCAGCAGCCAAGGTCCCGGTACACGGGATACGCAGTATTTT.